These 30 T cell receptor beta chains were sequenced from one sample in a study of shared clonotypes between healthy human individuals. The table came from immunoSEQ multiplex PCR; TCRdb's copy has only in-frame clones and leaves some out. The sample records some 2,000,000 clones, approximately 96% being singletons. The sequencing input was naive CD4+ T cells sorted from blood. The subset was: CD45RA+ positively selected. The receptors here all came from a man between 18 and 35 years old in good health.

The chain carries TRBV30 and TRBJ1-1, with 9 bases identical to TRBD1. This CDR3 has 13 amino acids. The ends lost 0 bases at V and 12 bases at J; junction bases unmatched: 8. Germline CDR1 reads GTSNPN; CDR2 reads SVGIG (reference sequence). CDR3 amino acids: CAWSVPGGQGTFF. The CDR3 DNA follows: TGTGCCTGGAGTGTACCGGGGGGACAGGGAACTTTCTTT.

The rearrangement uses TRBV14 and TRBJ1-6; tentatively, D is TRBD1 (5 bases). This CDR3 has 16 amino acids. The germline CDR1 and CDR2 sequences are SGHDN and FVKESK. Trimming shortened V by 1 base and J by 10 bases, and 17 bases separated the two germline ends. CDR3 nucleotides: TGTGCCAGCAGCCAAGTATCAGGGTACCCTCGCTCACCCCTCCACTTT. Its translation: CASSQVSGYPRSPLHF.

This chain uses TRBV10-1 with TRBJ2-5; D ambiguous. Looked up from germline, CDR1 is WNHNN and CDR2 is SYGVQD (reference sequence). The CDR3 spans 15 residues. The V end lost 0 bases, the J end lost 5 bases, and 13 bases lay between the germline ends. The CDR3 DNA sequence: TGCGCCAGCAGTGAGTCGAATCAGAGACGGGAGACCCAGTACTTC. Protein: CASSESNQRRETQYF.

This chain connects TRBV30 to TRBJ2-7; TRBD1 aligns across 9 bases. This CDR3 comprises 14 residues. V gave up 4 bases and J gave up 5 bases; unmatched junction bases: 9. Germline V lookup: CDR1 GTSNPN, CDR2 SVGIG (reference sequence). The CDR3 protein is CAWIGGQGGHEQYF. The DNA for the CDR3 is TGTGCCTGGATTGGGGGACAGGGAGGCCACGAGCAGTACTTC.

In DNA form, the CDR3 reads TGTGCCAGCAGCCACCCGGCGTACGAGCAGTACTTC. Translated, it gives CASSHPAYEQYF. V and J are TRBV5-5 and TRBJ2-7; D gene uncertain. V lost 4 bases and J 4 bases, leaving 9 bases between the germline ends. The germline V gene encodes CDR1 SGHKS and CDR2 YYEKEE (reference sequence). There are 12 residues in the CDR3.

The V gene is TRBV30, the J gene TRBJ1-6; 8 bases map to TRBD1. Germline loops: CDR1 GTSNPN, CDR2 SVGIG (reference sequence). The CDR3 runs 20 residues. V shed 2 bases and J 0 bases; nucleotides not matched to a gene: 15. In DNA form, the CDR3 reads TGTGCCTGGAGTAAGGTCGGGACAGGTTTCTTTAGCTCCTATAATTCACCCCTCCACTTT. This encodes CAWSKVGTGFFSSYNSPLHF. The full variable domain, completed using reference TRBV30 and TRBJ1-6, is SQTIHQWPATLVQPVGSPLSLECTVEGTSNPNLYWYRQAAGRGLQLLFYSVGIGQISSEVPQNLSASRPQDRQFILSSKKLLLSDSGFYLCAWSKVGTGFFSSYNSPLHFGNGTRLTVT.

The rearrangement uses TRBV27 and TRBJ2-2; D is ambiguous. CDR3 length: 12 residues. The V gene's germline CDR1 is MNHEY and CDR2 SMNVEV (reference sequence). Trimming left V 10 bases short and J 2 bases short, with 8 bases between. CDR3 coding DNA: TGTGCCACCAAGCGAAACACCGGGGAGCTGTTTTTT. Translated: CATKRNTGELFF.

The rearrangement joins TRBV19 to TRBJ2-7; TRBD1 agrees at 8 bases. The CDR3 length is 15 residues. V shed 5 bases and J 4 bases; nucleotides not matched to a gene: 10. Germline V CDR1 and CDR2: LNHDA, SQIVND (reference sequence). CDR3 nucleotides: TGTGCCAGTAGTCCAAAGACAGGGGCTACTTACGAGCAGTACTTC. Residues: CASSPKTGATYEQYF.

The J gene is TRBJ1-6, the V gene TRBV25-1; perhaps TRBD1 as D (5 bases). Germline CDR1 MGHDK, CDR2 SYGVNS. Trimming removed 3 bases at V and 10 bases at J, with 13 bases between. CDR3 size: 14 residues. The CDR3 nucleotides are TGTGCCAGCAGTGAGGTCGGGGCTTACTCACCCCTCCACTTT. As protein: CASSEVGAYSPLHF.

This clone has just one count. The CDR3 sequence is CASSLRTGPGPSYEQYF. The DNA for the CDR3 is TGCGCCAGCAGCTTGAGGACTGGACCAGGACCTTCCTACGAGCAGTACTTC. This chain uses TRBV5-1 with TRBJ2-7; tentative D call: TRBD2 (5 bases). Germline lookup yields CDR1 SGHRS and CDR2 YFSETQ. This CDR3 is 17 amino acids long. The V end lost 1 base, the J end lost 1 base, and 18 bases lay between the germline ends.

The chain uses TRBV28 and TRBJ2-1; the D gene is possibly TRBD1 (6 bases). The germline V gene encodes CDR1 MDHEN and CDR2 SYDVKM. The CDR3 runs to 16 residues. Deletions cut 5 bases from V and 6 bases from J, with 20 bases between. The CDR3 protein is CASSRGQGTRVNEQFF. CDR3 DNA: TGTGCCAGCAGTAGGGGTCAGGGGACGAGGGTCAATGAGCAGTTCTTC.

A single count supports this clone. The chain carries TRBV7-9 and TRBJ1-2; possibly TRBD1 for D (6 bases). The CDR3 has 13 amino acids. Germline loops: CDR1 SEHNR, CDR2 FQNEAQ (reference sequence). V lost 4 bases, J lost 7 bases, and 13 bases lay in between. The CDR3 DNA reads as TGTGCCAGCAGCTGGGGGCCCGAGGGTGGCTACACCTTC. Its translation is CASSWGPEGGYTF.

Here the CDR3 DNA reads TGCGCCAGCAGTGAGACAGGGGAATATGGCTACACCTTC. It is translated as CASSETGEYGYTF. The chain carries TRBV5-1 and TRBJ1-2; 8 positions match TRBD1. Germline CDR1 is SGHRS and CDR2 is YFSETQ. There are 13 residues in the CDR3. Losses at the gene ends were 5 bases for V and 5 bases for J; bases not matched to a gene: 5.

The chain recombines TRBV25-1 with TRBJ2-7, with 9 bases identical to TRBD1. Germline trimming cut 3 bases from V and 13 bases from J; bases unmatched to any gene: 7. There are 12 residues in the CDR3. Germline lookup yields CDR1 MGHDK and CDR2 SYGVNS. For the CDR3, the DNA is TGTGCCAGCAGTGACCGGGGGACAGGGCTCTACTTC. Protein sequence: CASSDRGTGLYF.

The CDR3 DNA reads as TGTGCCAGCAGCTGGGGACTAGCGGGAGGCTACGAGCAGTACTTC. Protein sequence: CASSWGLAGGYEQYF. The chain combines TRBV7-2 with TRBJ2-7; TRBD2 matches 15 bases. Per the germline V gene, CDR1 is SGHTA and CDR2 is FQGNSA. There are 15 residues in the CDR3. J was trimmed by 3 bases and V by 4 bases; bases with no gene match: 1.

This clone has only a few counts. V and J are TRBV7-9 and TRBJ2-2, with 11 bases that match TRBD2. Trimming at V came to 4 bases and at J to 8 bases, leaving 3 bases not matched to a gene. The CDR3 is 14 amino acids. Germline loops: CDR1 SEHNR, CDR2 FQNEAQ (reference sequence). CDR3 sequence (DNA): TGTGCCAGCAGCTCACTAGCGGGAGCGGGGGAGCTGTTTTTT. The encoded protein is CASSSLAGAGELFF.

The sample holds one count of this clone. The V call is TRBV7-9, the J call TRBJ2-3; no definite D call. The V gene's germline CDR1 is SEHNR and CDR2 FQNEAQ (reference sequence). The length of the CDR3 is 15 residues. Trimming cost V 5 bases and J 0 bases, with 12 bases left between them. The CDR3, as DNA: TGTGCCAGCAGCCCTACCCGATATAGCACAGATACGCAGTATTTT. The encoded protein is CASSPTRYSTDTQYF.

The chain employs TRBV11-3 and TRBJ2-1; 11 bases agree with TRBD2. In germline, CDR1 is SGHNT, CDR2 YENEEA. The CDR3 covers 15 residues. V lost 5 bases to trimming and J lost 4 bases; unmatched junction nucleotides: 4. CDR3 loop: CASSPGTSGYNEQFF. The DNA for the CDR3 is TGTGCCAGCAGCCCAGGGACTAGCGGTTACAATGAGCAGTTCTTC.

V usage is TRBV5-1 and J usage is TRBJ1-4; D is possibly TRBD1 (5 bases). CDR1 is SGHRS, CDR2 YFSETQ, per germline. Trimming removed 4 bases at V and 2 bases at J, with 12 bases between. The CDR3 loop spans 15 amino acids. The CDR3, as DNA: TGCGCCAGCAGCACTGGGGCGGTGACTAATGAAAAACTGTTTTTT. Translating gives CASSTGAVTNEKLFF. Filled out from reference TRBV5-1 and TRBJ1-4, the complete variable domain reads KAGVTQTPRYLIKTRGQQVTLSCSPISGHRSVSWYQQTPGQGLQFLFEYFSETQRNKGNFPGRFSGRQFSNSRSEMNVSTLELGDSALYLCASSTGAVTNEKLFFGSGTQLSVL.

The chain is built from TRBV5-4 and TRBJ1-1, with 7 bases aligning to TRBD1. Germline CDR1 SGHNT, CDR2 YYREEE (reference sequence). This CDR3 has 13 amino acids. The J segment lost 5 bases and the V segment lost 4 bases, leaving 5 bases of the junction unmatched. CDR3: CASSPGQPTEAFF. In DNA form, the CDR3 reads TGTGCCAGCAGCCCGGGACAGCCTACTGAAGCTTTCTTT.

Here the CDR3 reads CASSVLSTNEKLFF. The CDR3 nucleotides are TGTGCCAGCAGTGTTCTCTCAACTAATGAAAAACTGTTTTTT. This rearrangement joins TRBV25-1 to TRBJ1-4; D remains ambiguous. The CDR3 has 14 amino acids. Trimming cost V 4 bases and J 0 bases, with 6 bases left between them. Looked up from germline, CDR1 is MGHDK and CDR2 is SYGVNS.

The chain combines TRBV6-1 with TRBJ2-1, with 14 bases identical to TRBD2. The CDR3 consists of 20 residues. V lost 2 bases, J lost 3 bases, and 12 bases stayed unmatched. Looked up from germline, CDR1 is MNHNS and CDR2 is SASEGT. The CDR3 sequence: CASSELLGRLAGGNYNEQFF. CDR3 DNA sequence: TGTGCCAGCAGTGAATTATTAGGCCGACTAGCGGGGGGGAACTACAATGAGCAGTTCTTC.

This sequence joins TRBV28 and TRBJ1-4; TRBD1 aligns across 7 bases. V lost 11 bases, J lost 5 bases, and 8 bases stayed unmatched. Per the germline V gene, CDR1 is MDHEN and CDR2 is SYDVKM. This CDR3 is built from 13 residues. In nucleotides, the CDR3 is TGTGCCGTTAAGGGGGCGGCAAATGAAAAACTGTTTTTT. This gives the protein CAVKGAANEKLFF.

The chain employs TRBV29-1 and TRBJ2-1, with 7 nucleotides matching TRBD2. Losses at the gene ends were 1 base for V and 4 bases for J; bases not matched to a gene: 10. CDR1 and CDR2 (germline): SQVTM, ANQGSEA. The CDR3 has 16 residues. This CDR3 is CSVEAPLAQTYNEQFF. DNA of the CDR3: TGCAGCGTTGAAGCTCCACTAGCGCAAACGTACAATGAGCAGTTCTTC.

The chain has TRBV10-2 and TRBJ2-1; 10 positions match TRBD2. CDR3 size: 14 residues. Germline V gives CDR1 WSHSY, CDR2 SAAADI. Trimming cost V 4 bases and J 5 bases; bases outside gene matches: 2. The CDR3 region has the DNA TGCGCCAGCAGTGGACTAGCGGGTAACAATGAGCAGTTCTTC. It codes for CASSGLAGNNEQFF.

This rearrangement joins TRBV11-2 to TRBJ2-2; D gene uncertain. The CDR3 runs 14 residues. V was pared by 8 bases and J by 1 base, with 11 bases between. Germline lookup yields CDR1 SGHAT and CDR2 FQNNGV. The CDR3 coding sequence is TGTGCCAGCGGCGAAACTTTGAACACCGGGGAGCTGTTTTTT. This translates into CASGETLNTGELFF. Using reference TRBV11-2 and TRBJ2-2 for the parts outside the CDR3, the full variable domain is EAGVAQSPRYKIIEKRQSVAFWCNPISGHATLYWYQQILGQGPKLLIQFQNNGVVDDSQLPKDRFSAERLKGVDSTLKIQPAKLEDSAVYLCASGETLNTGELFFGEGSRLTVL.

Only one count was recorded for this clone. The V call is TRBV7-2, the J call TRBJ1-5; D is ambiguous. The CDR3 has 15 amino acids. V lost 6 bases to trimming and J lost 2 bases, with 14 bases between them. The germline V gene has CDR1 SGHTA and CDR2 FQGNSA. CDR3 in amino acids: CASSVGGLGNQPQHF. The CDR3 coding sequence is TGTGCCAGCAGTGTCGGAGGGTTGGGCAATCAGCCCCAGCATTTT.

The chain is built from TRBV28 and TRBJ1-5, with D perhaps TRBD1 (6 bases). Germline V gives CDR1 MDHEN, CDR2 SYDVKM. With 6 bases removed from V and 6 bases from J, the gap between germline ends came to 18 bases. This CDR3 comprises 15 residues. The CDR3 spells CASSPGHGVLQPQHF. The CDR3 bases are TGTGCCAGCAGCCCGGGACACGGAGTCCTTCAGCCCCAGCATTTT.

The chain combines TRBV18 with TRBJ1-6, with D perhaps TRBD1 (5 bases). The CDR3 extends over 16 amino acids. The V gene lost 6 bases and the J gene lost 10 bases, with 22 bases spanning the gap. Germline-derived CDR1 and CDR2 are KGHSH and LQKENI. CDR3 in DNA: TGTGCCAGCTCCTCCACACCAGGACAATGGTACTCACCCCTCCACTTT. Its translation: CASSSTPGQWYSPLHF.

The V and J genes are TRBV5-1 and TRBJ2-1; possible D gene TRBD2, 6 bases. The CDR3 is made up of 14 amino acids. Germline CDR1 reads SGHRS; CDR2 reads YFSETQ. The germline V and J ends were trimmed by 6 bases and 4 bases, with 14 bases remaining between them. The CDR3 region is CASTAEGRYNEQFF. In nucleotides, the CDR3 is TGCGCCAGCACAGCGGAGGGGAGGTACAATGAGCAGTTCTTC.